Listed below are T cell receptor beta chains from one sample, sequenced in a study of CD8+ T cells in alopecia areata. Sequencing was performed with immunoSEQ multiplex PCR; in TCRdb, only in-frame clones are kept and a portion is missing. This sample has 190,000 or so clones, with about 60% found just once. Sequenced here: CD8+ T cells sorted from blood, sampled at week 24, from a patient treated with tofacitinib. The source is a human donor with alopecia areata. CDR3s include the opening cysteine and the closing phenylalanine or tryptophan. D genes are given only for firm matches. Size is omitted from some rows. Given values are once, few, many or a class for expanded clones.

few,TRBD1,TRBV29-1,19,TRBJ2-6,TGCAGCGTTGAAGATTCCCGGACAGGAAGATACTCTGGGGCCAACGTCCTGACTTTC,CSVEDSRTGRYSGANVLTF
-,TRBD1,TRBV6-5,14,TRBJ2-7,TGTGCCAGCAGTTACGGTGGGACAGGCTACGAGCAGTACTTC,CASSYGGTGYEQYF
-,TRBD1,TRBV7-9,13,TRBJ2-5,TGTGCCAGCAGTTCGGACAGGGGAGAGACCCAGTACTTC,CASSSDRGETQYF
-,-,TRBV30,14,TRBJ2-7,TGTGCCTGGAGTGTTGAGGGTTTTGGCTACGAGCAGTACTTC,CAWSVEGFGYEQYF
few,-,TRBV11-2,12,TRBJ2-2,TGTGCCAGCAGCTTAGGGGCCGGGGAGCTGTTTTTT,CASSLGAGELFF
-,TRBD1,TRBV9,12,TRBJ2-1,TGTGCCAGCAGCCCAGGGGGCAATGAGCAGTTCTTC,CASSPGGNEQFF
-,-,TRBV13,12,TRBJ2-3,TGTGCCAGCAGCTTAGGTACAGATACGCAGTATTTT,CASSLGTDTQYF
few,TRBD1,TRBV9,13,TRBJ1-2,TGTGCCAGCAGCGGAACAGGGGTCTATGGCTACACCTTC,CASSGTGVYGYTF
-,-,TRBV7-9,12,TRBJ2-5,TGTGCCAGCAGCTTAGGGCTCGAGACCCAGTACTTC,CASSLGLETQYF
-,-,TRBV14,12,TRBJ2-7,TGTGCCAGCAGCCAAGTGGGGGACGAGCAGTACTTC,CASSQVGDEQYF
-,-,TRBV7-7,13,TRBJ2-5,TGTGCCAGCAGCCGGGAGTCGTCCGGGGCCCAGTACTTC,CASSRESSGAQYF
-,TRBD2,TRBV27,16,TRBJ2-1,TGTGCCAGCCAGCGGGGAGGCAACAAACAGGCCAATGAGCAGTTCTTC,CASQRGGNKQANEQFF
-,-,TRBV29-1,13,TRBJ1-2,TGCAGCGCGGGGCGGGGCGGGATCTATGGCTACACCTTC,CSAGRGGIYGYTF
-,-,TRBV7-8,13,TRBJ1-2,TGTGCCAGCAGCTCTCAGGGGAACTATGGCTACACCTTC,CASSSQGNYGYTF
few,TRBD1,TRBV7-9,11,TRBJ2-4,TGTGCCAGCAGCTTAGCCGGGACAGCACTCTTC,CASSLAGTALF
few,TRBD1,TRBV12-5,14,TRBJ1-6,TGTGCTAGTGGTCAAACAGGGGAGGGTTCACCCCTCCACTTT,CASGQTGEGSPLHF
few,-,TRBV29-1,14,TRBJ2-7,TGCAGCGTACGAAGGGACTCTACTTCCTACGAGCAGTACTTC,CSVRRDSTSYEQYF
-,TRBD2,TRBV27,15,TRBJ2-5,TGTGCCAGCAGTTTAATAGCGGGTAACCAAGAGACCCAGTACTTC,CASSLIAGNQETQYF
-,-,TRBV11-2,13,TRBJ1-1,TGTGCCAGCAGCTTAGGTTCAGCCGCTGAAGCTTTCTTT,CASSLGSAAEAFF
-,-,TRBV7-9,15,TRBJ2-5,TGTGCCAGCAGCAGACCCCCAGGGGTTCAAGAGACCCAGTACTTC,CASSRPPGVQETQYF
-,TRBD2,TRBV11-1,16,TRBJ2-1,TGTGCCAGCAGCCGACTAGCGGGGGGGAGGAACAATGAGCAGTTCTTC,CASSRLAGGRNNEQFF
-,-,TRBV5-1,12,TRBJ1-1,TGCGCCAGCCAAACAGGTAACACTGAAGCTTTCTTT,CASQTGNTEAFF
-,-,TRBV5-1,13,TRBJ2-5,TGCGCCAGCAGGCGAGCAGGGGAAGAGACCCAGTACTTC,CASRRAGEETQYF
-,-,TRBV30,14,TRBJ1-1,TGTGCCTGGAGTGTGGGGGACTGGAGCACTGAAGCTTTCTTT,CAWSVGDWSTEAFF
few,-,TRBV27,13,TRBJ1-1,TGTGCCAGCAGTTTAGGAGGAAACACTGAAGCTTTCTTT,CASSLGGNTEAFF
-,TRBD1,TRBV27,14,TRBJ2-7,TGTGCCAGCAGCCGTAACAGGGGCCTGGACGAGCAGTACTTC,CASSRNRGLDEQYF
-,-,TRBV11-2,15,TRBJ2-2,TGTGCCAGCAGCTTAGGAGATTTCAACACCGGGGAGCTGTTTTTT,CASSLGDFNTGELFF
-,-,TRBV27,14,TRBJ1-1,TGTGCCAGCAGTTTACAAGGGGACGTCACTGAAGCTTTCTTT,CASSLQGDVTEAFF
few,-,TRBV7-9,19,TRBJ1-3,TGTGCCAGCAGCCCAAGGGACCCGGGACCCCAAAGCTCTGGAAACACCATATATTTT,CASSPRDPGPQSSGNTIYF
-,-,TRBV7-9,15,TRBJ1-4,TGTGCCAGCAGCTTAGCCCTCAGACAAGATGAAAAACTGTTTTTT,CASSLALRQDEKLFF
-,-,TRBV2,14,TRBJ1-5,TGTGCCAGCAGCCTTGGGTGGAGCAATCAGCCCCAGCATTTT,CASSLGWSNQPQHF
-,-,TRBV29-1,12,TRBJ1-1,TGCAGCGTTCCTACGGGGGAGACTGAAGCTTTCTTT,CSVPTGETEAFF
-,-,TRBV15,12,TRBJ2-7,TGCGCCACCAGTGGACAGACCTACGAGCAGTACTTC,CATSGQTYEQYF
once,-,TRBV30,18,TRBJ1-2,TGTGCCTGGAGTGGCCCCGGGGTAGATCAATCGCCTAACTATGGCTACACCTTC,CAWSGPGVDQSPNYGYTF
-,-,TRBV19,11,TRBJ2-2,TGTGCCATAGGAGGGGACGGGGAGCTGTTTTTT,CAIGGDGELFF